A selection of T cell receptor beta chains follows, all from one sample in a study of radiotherapy plus CTLA-4 blockade in lung cancer. TCRdb's table, derived via immunoSEQ multiplex PCR, lists solely in-frame clones and lacks some. The repertoire holds approximately 100,000 clones, with around 83% as singletons. The specimen comprised peripheral blood, sampled from a patient treated with radiotherapy plus ipilimumab. The receptor source for this set is a human donor with non-small cell lung cancer who had a partial response to radiotherapy plus ipilimumab. Each CDR3 is given with its conserved first and last residue. The order of the fields is clone size, D gene, V gene, J gene, CDR3 DNA, CDR3 protein. A D gene is named only where the DNA matches it firmly. Rows give clone size only sometimes, using once, few, many, or a class for an expanded clone.

-,-,TRBV7-2,TRBJ2-2,TGTGCCAGCAGCCCCCAGGGGCGCACAACCGGGGAGCTGTTTTTT,CASSPQGRTTGELFF
-,-,TRBV9,TRBJ2-2,TGTGCCAGCAGCGAGAGAAACACCGGGGAGCTGTTTTTT,CASSERNTGELFF
-,-,TRBV18,TRBJ2-7,TGTGCCAGCTCACCACCACGGGGATCCTACGAGCAGTACTTC,CASSPPRGSYEQYF
-,TRBD1,TRBV11-2,TRBJ2-1,TGTGCCAGCAGCTGGGCGAGGACAGGTAACAATGAGCAGTTCTTC,CASSWARTGNNEQFF
-,-,TRBV29-1,TRBJ2-7,TGCAGCGTTGGAGGTTATACAGGGGAGCAGTACTTC,CSVGGYTGEQYF
-,-,TRBV6-4,TRBJ1-5,TGTGCCAGCAGTGTTCCAGACAGCCCGAGGCCCCAGCATTTT,CASSVPDSPRPQHF
-,-,TRBV5-1,TRBJ2-2,TGCGCCAGCAGCTTGGACAGTCCGAACACCGGGGAGCTGTTTTTT,CASSLDSPNTGELFF
-,TRBD1,TRBV2,TRBJ2-2,TGTGCCAGCTCCTTGGGACAGACTTTGAACACCGGGGAGCTGTTTTTT,CASSLGQTLNTGELFF
once,TRBD2,TRBV7-9,TRBJ2-3,TGTGCCATCCTAGCGGGAGTAGGCACAGATACGCAGTATTTT,CAILAGVGTDTQYF
-,-,TRBV5-1,TRBJ1-2,TGCGCCAGCAGTTTACAGGGATCTAACTATGGCTACACCTTC,CASSLQGSNYGYTF
-,-,TRBV4-1,TRBJ2-1,TGCGCCAGCAGCCAAGATGGCGGGGTGAGCTCCTACAATGAGCAGTTCTTC,CASSQDGGVSSYNEQFF
-,-,TRBV7-3,TRBJ1-5,TGTGCCAGCAGCTTATCTAGCAATCAGCTCCAGCATTTT,CASSLSSNQLQHF
once,-,TRBV2,TRBJ2-1,TGTGCCAGCGCCCAAAAACGGGGCAATGAGCAGTTCTTC,CASAQKRGNEQFF
-,-,TRBV7-8,TRBJ1-3,TGTGCCAGCAGCTTAGGTACAGGAAACACCATATATTTT,CASSLGTGNTIYF
-,-,TRBV2,TRBJ2-3,TGTGCCAGCAGTGAAGCTTCAGGGTCAGATACGCAGTATTTT,CASSEASGSDTQYF
-,TRBD2,TRBV4-1,TRBJ2-7,TGCGCCAGCAGCCCGCCGGGGGGAGGCGAGCAGTACTTC,CASSPPGGGEQYF
-,-,TRBV28,TRBJ1-2,TGTGCCAGCAGTTCACCCCGCAGGGAGGCCCTCCCCCTGAATGGCTACACCTTC,CASSSPRREALPLNGYTF
-,TRBD2,TRBV4-2,TRBJ2-3,TGTGCCAGCAGCCGGGGGATAGCGGGAGGGGTCACAGATACGCAGTATTTT,CASSRGIAGGVTDTQYF
-,TRBD1,TRBV16,TRBJ1-1,TGTGCCAGCAGCCAATCGCCCAGACAGGGGAGTAACACTGAAGCTTTCTTT,CASSQSPRQGSNTEAFF
-,TRBD1,TRBV7-8,TRBJ2-7,TGTGCCAGCAGCTCGACAGGGAGCTCCTACGAGCAGTACTTC,CASSSTGSSYEQYF
-,TRBD2,TRBV9,TRBJ2-7,TGTGCCAGCAGCGAGACTAGCGCTGACTACGAGCAGTACTTC,CASSETSADYEQYF
-,-,TRBV28,TRBJ2-1,TGTGCCAGCAGTTCACAGGGGAGGAATGAGCAGTTCTTC,CASSSQGRNEQFF
-,-,TRBV6-5,TRBJ1-2,TGTGCCAGCAGTCCTGGAGGGTCATCGGTCTATGGCTACACCTTC,CASSPGGSSVYGYTF
-,-,TRBV27,TRBJ2-7,TGTGCCAGCAGTTTCGGGGCGGACAGCTACGAGCAGTACTTC,CASSFGADSYEQYF
-,TRBD1,TRBV15,TRBJ1-3,TGTGCCTCAAGGGACAGCCGAGGCTCTGGAAACACCATATATTTT,CASRDSRGSGNTIYF
-,-,TRBV7-2,TRBJ2-7,TGTGCCAGCAGCTTACAATTCGGGACACCTTACGAGCAGTACTTC,CASSLQFGTPYEQYF
few,TRBD2,TRBV7-2,TRBJ2-1,TGTGCCAGCAGGGCGGGAGGGGGAAATGAGCAGTTCTTC,CASRAGGGNEQFF
-,TRBD2,TRBV28,TRBJ2-7,TGTGCCAGCAGGAATTTCGGACTAGCCAAAACCTACGAGCAGTACTTC,CASRNFGLAKTYEQYF
once,TRBD2,TRBV2,TRBJ2-2,TGTGCCAGCAGTGAACGTCTAGCGGGAGTCGGTGGGGAGCTGTTTTTT,CASSERLAGVGGELFF
-,TRBD1,TRBV28,TRBJ2-1,TGTGCCAGCAGTTCCGGGACAGGGATCAATGAGCAGTTCTTC,CASSSGTGINEQFF
-,-,TRBV2,TRBJ1-6,TGTGCCAGCATGGACAGACTAAATTCACCCCTCCACTTT,CASMDRLNSPLHF
once,TRBD1,TRBV5-6,TRBJ1-2,TGTGCCAGCAGCTCACAGGGGGTGGATGGCTACACCTTC,CASSSQGVDGYTF
-,-,TRBV28,TRBJ2-5,TGTGCCAGCAATGAGGGAGAAGAGACCCAGTACTTC,CASNEGEETQYF
-,TRBD2,TRBV11-1,TRBJ2-1,TGTGCCAGCAGCTTAGAGGGAGGGACTAGCAGCTCGGATGAGCAGTTCTTC,CASSLEGGTSSSDEQFF
-,TRBD1,TRBV6-1,TRBJ1-2,TGTGCCAGCAGTACAGGACAGGGGACCTATGGCTACACCTTC,CASSTGQGTYGYTF
-,-,TRBV7-3,TRBJ2-3,TGTGCCAGCAGCCTAACTAGTCAGGGAACAGATACGCAGTATTTT,CASSLTSQGTDTQYF
once,TRBD2,TRBV19,TRBJ2-1,TGTGCCAGTAGTACCCGACTAGCGGTTTACAATGAGCAGTTCTTC,CASSTRLAVYNEQFF
-,TRBD1,TRBV30,TRBJ2-5,TGTGCCTGGAGTACAGGGGGTAGAGAGACCCAGTACTTC,CAWSTGGRETQYF
once,-,TRBV6-5,TRBJ1-5,TGTGCCAGCAGTTTTCCCCTACAGGGCAGCCAGCCCCAGCATTTT,CASSFPLQGSQPQHF
-,TRBD1,TRBV7-9,TRBJ1-2,TGTGCCAGCAGCTTGGGACAGGGAGGCGGCTACACCTTC,CASSLGQGGGYTF